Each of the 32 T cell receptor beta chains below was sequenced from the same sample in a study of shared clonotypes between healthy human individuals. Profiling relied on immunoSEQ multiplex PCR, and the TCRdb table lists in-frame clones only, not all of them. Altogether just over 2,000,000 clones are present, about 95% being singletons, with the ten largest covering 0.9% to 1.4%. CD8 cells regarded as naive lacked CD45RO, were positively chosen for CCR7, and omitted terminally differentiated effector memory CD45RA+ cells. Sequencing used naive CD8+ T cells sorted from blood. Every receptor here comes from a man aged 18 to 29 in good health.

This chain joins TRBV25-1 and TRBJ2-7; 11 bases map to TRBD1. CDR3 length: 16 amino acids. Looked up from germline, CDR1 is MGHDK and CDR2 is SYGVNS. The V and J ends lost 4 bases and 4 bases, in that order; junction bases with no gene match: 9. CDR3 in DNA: TGTGCCAGCAGTGGTACCGGGACAGGGGGATCTTACGAGCAGTACTTC. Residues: CASSGTGTGGSYEQYF.

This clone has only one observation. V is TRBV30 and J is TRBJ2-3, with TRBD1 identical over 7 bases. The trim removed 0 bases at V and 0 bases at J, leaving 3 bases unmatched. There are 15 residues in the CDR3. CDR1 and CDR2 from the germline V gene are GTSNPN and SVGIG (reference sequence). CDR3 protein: CAWSVGGQSTDTQYF. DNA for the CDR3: TGTGCCTGGAGTGTAGGGGGACAGAGCACAGATACGCAGTATTTT.

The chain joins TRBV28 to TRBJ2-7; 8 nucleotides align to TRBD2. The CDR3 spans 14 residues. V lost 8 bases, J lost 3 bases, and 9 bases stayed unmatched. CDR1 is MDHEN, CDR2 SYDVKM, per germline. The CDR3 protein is CASGLGGEGYEQYF. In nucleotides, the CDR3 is TGTGCCAGCGGTCTCGGGGGGGAAGGCTACGAGCAGTACTTC.

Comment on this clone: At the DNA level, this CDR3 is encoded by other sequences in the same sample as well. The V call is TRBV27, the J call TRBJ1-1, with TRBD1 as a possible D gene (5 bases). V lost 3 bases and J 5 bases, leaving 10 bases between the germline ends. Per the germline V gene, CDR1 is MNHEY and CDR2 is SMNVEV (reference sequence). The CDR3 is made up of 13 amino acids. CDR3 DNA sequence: TGTGCCAGCAGTTTTCAGGGCGGGACTGAAGCTTTCTTT. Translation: CASSFQGGTEAFF.

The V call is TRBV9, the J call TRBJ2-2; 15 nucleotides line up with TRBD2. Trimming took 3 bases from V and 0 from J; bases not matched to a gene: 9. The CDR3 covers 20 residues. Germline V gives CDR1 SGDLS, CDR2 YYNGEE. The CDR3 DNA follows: TGTGCCAGCAGCGCATCGGGACTAGCGGGAGGTAGTTCGAACACCGGGGAGCTGTTTTTT. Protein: CASSASGLAGGSSNTGELFF.

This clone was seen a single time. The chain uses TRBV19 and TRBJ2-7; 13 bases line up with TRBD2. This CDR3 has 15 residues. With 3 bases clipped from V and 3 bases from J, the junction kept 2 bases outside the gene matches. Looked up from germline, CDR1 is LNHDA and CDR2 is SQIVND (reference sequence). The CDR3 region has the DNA TGTGCCAGTAGTATGGGGACTAGCGGGAACTACGAGCAGTACTTC. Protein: CASSMGTSGNYEQYF.

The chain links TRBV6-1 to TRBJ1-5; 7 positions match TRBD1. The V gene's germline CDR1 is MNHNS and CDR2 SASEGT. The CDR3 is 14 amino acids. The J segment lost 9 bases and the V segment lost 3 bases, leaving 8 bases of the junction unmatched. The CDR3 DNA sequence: TGTGCCAGCAGTGAGAGACAGGGTCTATCGCCCCAGCATTTT. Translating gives CASSERQGLSPQHF.

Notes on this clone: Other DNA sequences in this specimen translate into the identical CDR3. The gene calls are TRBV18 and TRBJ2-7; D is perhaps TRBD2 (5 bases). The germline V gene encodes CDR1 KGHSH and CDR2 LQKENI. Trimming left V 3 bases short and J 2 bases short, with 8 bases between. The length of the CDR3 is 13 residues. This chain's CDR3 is CASSPGVAYEQYF. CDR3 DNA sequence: TGTGCCAGCTCACCCGGGGTGGCCTACGAGCAGTACTTC.

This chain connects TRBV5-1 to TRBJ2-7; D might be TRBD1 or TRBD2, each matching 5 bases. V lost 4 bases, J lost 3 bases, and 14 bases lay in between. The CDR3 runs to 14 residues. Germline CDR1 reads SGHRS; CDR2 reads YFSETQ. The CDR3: CASSQGEMDYEQYF. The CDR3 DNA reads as TGCGCCAGCAGCCAGGGAGAGATGGACTACGAGCAGTACTTC. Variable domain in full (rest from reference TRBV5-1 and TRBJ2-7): KAGVTQTPRYLIKTRGQQVTLSCSPISGHRSVSWYQQTPGQGLQFLFEYFSETQRNKGNFPGRFSGRQFSNSRSEMNVSTLELGDSALYLCASSQGEMDYEQYFGPGTRLTVT.

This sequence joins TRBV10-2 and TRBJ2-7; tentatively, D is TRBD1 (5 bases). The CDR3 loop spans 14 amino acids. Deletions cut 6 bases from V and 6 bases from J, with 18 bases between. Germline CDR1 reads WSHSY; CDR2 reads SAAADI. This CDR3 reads CASSSSGPFGEQYF. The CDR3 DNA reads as TGCGCCAGCAGCTCATCAGGGCCCTTTGGCGAGCAGTACTTC.

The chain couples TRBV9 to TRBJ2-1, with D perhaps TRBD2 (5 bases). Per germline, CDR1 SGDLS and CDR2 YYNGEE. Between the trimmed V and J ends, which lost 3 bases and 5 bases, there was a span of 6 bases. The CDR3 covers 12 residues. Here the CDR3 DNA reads TGTGCCAGCAGCGAAGCGGACAATGAGCAGTTCTTC. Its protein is CASSEADNEQFF.

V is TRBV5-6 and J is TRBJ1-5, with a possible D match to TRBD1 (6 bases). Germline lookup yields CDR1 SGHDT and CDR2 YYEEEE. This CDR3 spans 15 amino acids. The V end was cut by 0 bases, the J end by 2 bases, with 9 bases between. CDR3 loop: CASSLGTEGNQPQHF. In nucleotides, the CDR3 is TGTGCCAGCAGCTTGGGGACAGAAGGCAATCAGCCCCAGCATTTT.

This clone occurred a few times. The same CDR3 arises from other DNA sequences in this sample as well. CDR3 bases: TGCAGCGTTGAATCCAATGAGCAGTTCTTC. Protein sequence: CSVESNEQFF. The chain couples TRBV29-1 to TRBJ2-1; no clear D. Germline V gives CDR1 SQVTM, CDR2 ANQGSEA. Trimming removed 2 bases at V and 6 bases at J, with 2 bases between. This CDR3 contains 10 residues.

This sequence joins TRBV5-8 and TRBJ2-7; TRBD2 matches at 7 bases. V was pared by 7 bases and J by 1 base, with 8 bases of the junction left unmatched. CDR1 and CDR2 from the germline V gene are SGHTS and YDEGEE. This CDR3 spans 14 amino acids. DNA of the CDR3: TGTGCCAGCGACGACTCTAGCGGATCCTACGAGCAGTACTTC. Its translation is CASDDSSGSYEQYF.

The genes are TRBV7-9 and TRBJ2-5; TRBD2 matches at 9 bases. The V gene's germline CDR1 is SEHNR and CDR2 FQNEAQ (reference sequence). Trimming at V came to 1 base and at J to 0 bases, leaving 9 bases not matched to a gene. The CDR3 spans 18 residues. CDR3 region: CASSLGFGTSNDQETQYF. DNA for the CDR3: TGTGCCAGCAGCTTAGGCTTCGGGACTAGCAATGACCAAGAGACCCAGTACTTC.

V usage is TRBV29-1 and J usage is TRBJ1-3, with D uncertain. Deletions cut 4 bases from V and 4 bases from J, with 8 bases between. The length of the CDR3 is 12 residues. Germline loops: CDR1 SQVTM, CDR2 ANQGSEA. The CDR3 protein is CSVGLNGNTIYF. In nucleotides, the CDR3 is TGCAGCGTTGGCCTAAACGGAAACACCATATATTTT.

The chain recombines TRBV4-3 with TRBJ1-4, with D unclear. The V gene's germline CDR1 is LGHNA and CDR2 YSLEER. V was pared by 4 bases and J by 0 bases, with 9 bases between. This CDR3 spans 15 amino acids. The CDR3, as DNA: TGCGCCAGCAGCCGAATCACAGCAACTAATGAAAAACTGTTTTTT. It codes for CASSRITATNEKLFF.

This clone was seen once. This CDR3 is CASSFRVGLGVETEAFF. DNA for the CDR3: TGTGCCAGCAGCTTCCGGGTGGGGCTTGGGGTCGAGACTGAAGCTTTCTTT. This chain connects TRBV7-9 to TRBJ1-1; D perhaps matches TRBD1 (5 bases). Germline-derived CDR1 and CDR2 are SEHNR and FQNEAQ (reference sequence). Trimming pared 3 bases from V and 5 bases from J, leaving 22 bases between. The CDR3 is 17 amino acids.

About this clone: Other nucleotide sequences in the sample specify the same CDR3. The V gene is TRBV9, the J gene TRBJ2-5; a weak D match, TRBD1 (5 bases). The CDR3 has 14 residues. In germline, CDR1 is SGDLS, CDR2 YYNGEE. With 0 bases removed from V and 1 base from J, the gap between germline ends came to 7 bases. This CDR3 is CASSVGGVQETQYF. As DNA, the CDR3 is TGTGCCAGCAGCGTAGGGGGCGTCCAAGAGACCCAGTACTTC.

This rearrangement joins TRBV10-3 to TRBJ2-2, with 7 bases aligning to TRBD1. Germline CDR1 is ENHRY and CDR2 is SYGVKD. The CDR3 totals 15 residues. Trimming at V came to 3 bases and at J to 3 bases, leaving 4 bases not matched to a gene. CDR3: CAISDRDSYTGELFF. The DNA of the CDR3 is TGTGCCATCAGTGACCGGGACAGTTACACCGGGGAGCTGTTTTTT.

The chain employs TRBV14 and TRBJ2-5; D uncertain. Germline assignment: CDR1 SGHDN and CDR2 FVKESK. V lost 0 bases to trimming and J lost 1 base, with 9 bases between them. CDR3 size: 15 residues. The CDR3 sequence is CASSQENSIQETQYF. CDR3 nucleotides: TGTGCCAGCAGCCAAGAAAACAGCATCCAAGAGACCCAGTACTTC.

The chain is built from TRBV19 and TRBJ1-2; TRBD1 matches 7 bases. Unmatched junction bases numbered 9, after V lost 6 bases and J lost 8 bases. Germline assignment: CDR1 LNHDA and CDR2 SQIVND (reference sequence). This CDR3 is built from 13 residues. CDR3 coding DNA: TGTGCCAGTAGCATAACAGGGGACGACGGCTACACCTTC. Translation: CASSITGDDGYTF.

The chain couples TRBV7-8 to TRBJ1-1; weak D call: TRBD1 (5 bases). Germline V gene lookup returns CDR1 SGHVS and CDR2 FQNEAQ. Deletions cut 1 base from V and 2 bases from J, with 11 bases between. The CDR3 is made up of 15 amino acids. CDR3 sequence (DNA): TGTGCCAGCAGCTTAGGGAACGGGGCTAACACTGAAGCTTTCTTT. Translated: CASSLGNGANTEAFF. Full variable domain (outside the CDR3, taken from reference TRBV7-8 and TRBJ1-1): GAGVSQSPRYKVAKRGQDVALRCDPISGHVSLFWYQQALGQGPEFLTYFQNEAQLDKSGLPSDRFFAERPEGSVSTLKIQRTQQEDSAVYLCASSLGNGANTEAFFGQGTRLTVV.

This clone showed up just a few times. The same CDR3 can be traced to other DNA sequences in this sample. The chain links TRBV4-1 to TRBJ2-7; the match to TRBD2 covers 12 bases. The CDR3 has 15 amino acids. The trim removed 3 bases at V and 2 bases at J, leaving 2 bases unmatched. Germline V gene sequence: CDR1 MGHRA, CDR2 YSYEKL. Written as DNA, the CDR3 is TGCGCCAGCAGCCAGAGGACTAGCGGGACCTACGAGCAGTACTTC. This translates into CASSQRTSGTYEQYF.

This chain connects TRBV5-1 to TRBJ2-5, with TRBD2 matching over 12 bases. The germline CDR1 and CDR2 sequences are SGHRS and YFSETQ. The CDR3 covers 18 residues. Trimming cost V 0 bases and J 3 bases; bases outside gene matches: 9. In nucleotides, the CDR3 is TGCGCCAGCAGCTTGGGTGGACTAGCGGGGAGCGGGGAAGAGACCCAGTACTTC. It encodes CASSLGGLAGSGEETQYF.

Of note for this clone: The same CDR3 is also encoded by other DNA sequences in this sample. The CDR3 coding sequence is TGTGCCAGCAGTTACTCAGAGGGCTACGAGCAGTACTTC. It encodes CASSYSEGYEQYF. The chain uses TRBV6-5 and TRBJ2-7; perhaps TRBD2 as D (5 bases). The CDR3 contains 13 residues. Looked up from germline, CDR1 is MNHEY and CDR2 is SVGAGI. V lost 0 bases and J 3 bases, leaving 6 bases between the germline ends.

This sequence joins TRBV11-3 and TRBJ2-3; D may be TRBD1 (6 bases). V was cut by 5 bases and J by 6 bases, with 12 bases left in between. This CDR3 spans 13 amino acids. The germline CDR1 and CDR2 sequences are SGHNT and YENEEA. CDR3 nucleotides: TGTGCCAGCAGCGCCCTCAGGGGCGATACGCAGTATTTT. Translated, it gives CASSALRGDTQYF.

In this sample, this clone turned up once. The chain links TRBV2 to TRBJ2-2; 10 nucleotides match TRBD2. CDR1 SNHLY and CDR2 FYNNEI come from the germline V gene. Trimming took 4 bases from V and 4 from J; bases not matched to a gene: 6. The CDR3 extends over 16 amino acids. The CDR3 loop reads CASSVGRTSGTGELFF. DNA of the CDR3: TGTGCCAGCAGTGTAGGACGGACTAGCGGCACCGGGGAGCTGTTTTTT.

The CDR3 here is CASSLWTQYF. The CDR3 DNA reads TGTGCCAGCAGTTTATGGACGCAGTATTTT. The rearrangement joins TRBV27 to TRBJ2-3; D is unclear. Germline CDR1 is MNHEY and CDR2 is SMNVEV (reference sequence). V lost 1 base and J lost 9, with 2 bases in between. CDR3 size: 10 residues.

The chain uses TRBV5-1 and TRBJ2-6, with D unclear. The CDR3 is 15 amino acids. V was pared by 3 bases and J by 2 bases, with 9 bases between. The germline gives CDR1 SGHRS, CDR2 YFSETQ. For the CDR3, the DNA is TGCGCCAGCAGCTCCCCCCATGCTGGGGCCAACGTCCTGACTTTC. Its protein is CASSSPHAGANVLTF.

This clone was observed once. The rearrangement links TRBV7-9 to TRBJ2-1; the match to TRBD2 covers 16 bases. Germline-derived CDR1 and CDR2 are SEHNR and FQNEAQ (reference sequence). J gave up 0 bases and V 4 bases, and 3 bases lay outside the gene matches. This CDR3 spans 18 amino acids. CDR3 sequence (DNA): TGTGCCAGCAGCTCGGGACTAGCGGGAGGGGCCTCCTACAATGAGCAGTTCTTC. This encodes CASSSGLAGGASYNEQFF.

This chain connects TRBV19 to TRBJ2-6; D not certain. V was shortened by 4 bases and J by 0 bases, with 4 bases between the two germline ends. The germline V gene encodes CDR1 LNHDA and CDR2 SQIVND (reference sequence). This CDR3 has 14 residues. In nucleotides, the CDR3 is TGTGCCAGTAGTAAGAGCTCTGGGGCCAACGTCCTGACTTTC. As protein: CASSKSSGANVLTF.